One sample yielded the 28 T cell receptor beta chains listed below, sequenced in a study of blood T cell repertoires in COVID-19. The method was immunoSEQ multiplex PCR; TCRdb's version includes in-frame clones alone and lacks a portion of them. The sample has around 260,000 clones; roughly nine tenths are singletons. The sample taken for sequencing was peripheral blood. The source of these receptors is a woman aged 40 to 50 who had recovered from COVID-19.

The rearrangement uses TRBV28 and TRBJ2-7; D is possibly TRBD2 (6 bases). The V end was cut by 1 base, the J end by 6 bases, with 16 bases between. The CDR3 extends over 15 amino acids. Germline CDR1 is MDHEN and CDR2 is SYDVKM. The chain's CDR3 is CASSLLGGRHLEQYF. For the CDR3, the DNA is TGTGCCAGCAGTTTATTAGGTGGGAGGCACCTCGAGCAGTACTTC.

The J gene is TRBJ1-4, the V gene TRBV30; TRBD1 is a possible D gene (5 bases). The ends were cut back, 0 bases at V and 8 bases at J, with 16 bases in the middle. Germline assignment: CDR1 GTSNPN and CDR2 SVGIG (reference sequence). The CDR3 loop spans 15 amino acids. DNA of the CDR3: TGTGCCTGGAGTGTACTTAACTCCGGGGGGGAAAAACTGTTTTTT. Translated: CAWSVLNSGGEKLFF.

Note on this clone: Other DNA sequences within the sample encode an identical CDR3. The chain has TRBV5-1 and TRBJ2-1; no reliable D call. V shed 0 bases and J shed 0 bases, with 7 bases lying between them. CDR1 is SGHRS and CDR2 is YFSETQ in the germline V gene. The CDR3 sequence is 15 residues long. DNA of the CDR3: TGCGCCAGCAGCTTGGACTTGAGCTCCTACAATGAGCAGTTCTTC. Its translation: CASSLDLSSYNEQFF.

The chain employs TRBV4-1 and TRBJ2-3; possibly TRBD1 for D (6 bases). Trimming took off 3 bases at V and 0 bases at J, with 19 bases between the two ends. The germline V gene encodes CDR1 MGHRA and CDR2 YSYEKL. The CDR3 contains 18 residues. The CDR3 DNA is TGCGCCAGCAGCCAGGGCACGGGACGGACAGCTAGCACAGATACGCAGTATTTT. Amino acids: CASSQGTGRTASTDTQYF.

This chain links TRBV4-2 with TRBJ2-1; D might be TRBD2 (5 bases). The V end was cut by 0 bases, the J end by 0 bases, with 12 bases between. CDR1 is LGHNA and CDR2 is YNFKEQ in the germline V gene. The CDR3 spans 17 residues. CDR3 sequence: CASSQDPASSSYNEQFF. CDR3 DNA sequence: TGTGCCAGCAGCCAAGATCCGGCTAGCAGCTCCTACAATGAGCAGTTCTTC.

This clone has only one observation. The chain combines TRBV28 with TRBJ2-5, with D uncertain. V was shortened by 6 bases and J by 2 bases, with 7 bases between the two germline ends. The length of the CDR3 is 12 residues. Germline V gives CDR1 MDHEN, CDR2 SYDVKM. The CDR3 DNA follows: TGTGCCAGCAGCCAGGTACAAGAGACCCAGTACTTC. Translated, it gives CASSQVQETQYF.

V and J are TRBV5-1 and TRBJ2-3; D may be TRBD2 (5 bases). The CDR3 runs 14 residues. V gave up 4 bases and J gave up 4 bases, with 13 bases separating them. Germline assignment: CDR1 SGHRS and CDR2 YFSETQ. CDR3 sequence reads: CASSTGSGPDTQYF. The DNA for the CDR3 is TGCGCCAGCAGCACTGGCAGCGGCCCAGATACGCAGTATTTT.

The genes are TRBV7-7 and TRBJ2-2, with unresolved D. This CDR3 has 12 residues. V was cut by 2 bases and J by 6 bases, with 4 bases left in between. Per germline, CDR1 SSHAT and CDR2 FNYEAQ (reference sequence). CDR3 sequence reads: CASSLLAGELFF. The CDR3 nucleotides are TGTGCCAGCAGCTTATTAGCCGGGGAGCTGTTTTTT.

The CDR3 loop is CASLGMNTEAFF. In nucleotides, the CDR3 is TGTGCCAGCTTGGGCATGAACACTGAAGCTTTCTTT. The chain carries TRBV3-1 (or the pseudogene TRBV3-2) and TRBJ1-1; no definite D call. V lost 8 bases to trimming and J lost 0 bases, with 7 bases between them. The CDR3 totals 12 residues. Per the germline V gene, CDR1 is LGHDT and CDR2 is YNNKEL (reference sequence).

The CDR3, as DNA: TGTGCCAGCAGTCTTGACAACCAGCCCCAGCATTTT. Its translation is CASSLDNQPQHF. The chain links TRBV6-6 to TRBJ1-5, with D unresolved. Germline V gene sequence: CDR1 MNHNY, CDR2 SVGAGI (reference sequence). The CDR3 runs 12 residues. Trimming took 5 bases from V and 7 from J, leaving 9 bases between them.

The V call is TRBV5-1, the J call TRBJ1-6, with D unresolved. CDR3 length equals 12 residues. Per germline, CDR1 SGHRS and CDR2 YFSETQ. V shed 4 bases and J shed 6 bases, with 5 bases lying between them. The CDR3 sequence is CASSPCNSPLHF. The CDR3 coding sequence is TGCGCCAGCAGCCCCTGTAATTCACCCCTCCACTTT.

The CDR3 region has the DNA TGTGCCAGCAGCTTACTGTTGTCGACAGGGGGGTTCGAGCAGTTCTTC. It codes for CASSLLLSTGGFEQFF. V gene TRBV11-1 combines with J gene TRBJ2-1; 9 bases map to TRBD1. Per the germline V gene, CDR1 is SGHAT and CDR2 is FQDESV (reference sequence). This CDR3 contains 16 residues. The V and J ends lost 2 bases and 10 bases, in that order; junction bases with no gene match: 12.

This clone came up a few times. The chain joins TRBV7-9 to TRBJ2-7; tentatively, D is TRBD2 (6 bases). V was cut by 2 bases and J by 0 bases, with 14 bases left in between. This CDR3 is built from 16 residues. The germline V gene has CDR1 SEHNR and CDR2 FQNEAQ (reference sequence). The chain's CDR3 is CASSLWSGESSYEQYF. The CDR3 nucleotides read TGTGCCAGCAGCTTATGGTCGGGGGAGAGCTCCTACGAGCAGTACTTC.

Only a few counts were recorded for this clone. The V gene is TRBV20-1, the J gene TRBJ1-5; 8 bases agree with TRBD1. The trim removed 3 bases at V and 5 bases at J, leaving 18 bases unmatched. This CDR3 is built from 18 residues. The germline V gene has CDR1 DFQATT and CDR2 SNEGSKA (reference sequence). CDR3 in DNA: TGCAGTGCTAGTCTGTGGACAGGGATGTATCTTCCGGATCAGCCCCAGCATTTT. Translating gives CSASLWTGMYLPDQPQHF.

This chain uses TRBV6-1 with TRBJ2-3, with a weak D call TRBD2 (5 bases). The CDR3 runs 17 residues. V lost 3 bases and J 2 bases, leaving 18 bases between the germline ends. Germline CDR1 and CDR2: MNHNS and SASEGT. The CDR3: CASSDPRLATSTDTQYF. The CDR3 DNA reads TGTGCCAGCAGTGACCCCCGATTAGCGACCTCCACAGATACGCAGTATTTT.

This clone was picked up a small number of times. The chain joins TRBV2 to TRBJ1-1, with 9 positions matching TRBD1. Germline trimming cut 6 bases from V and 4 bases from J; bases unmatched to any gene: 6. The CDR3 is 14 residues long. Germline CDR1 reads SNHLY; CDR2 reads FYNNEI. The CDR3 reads CASRLTGGGTEAFF. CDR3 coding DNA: TGTGCCAGCAGGTTAACAGGGGGCGGCACTGAAGCTTTCTTT.

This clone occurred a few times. The CDR3 bases are TGTGCCAGCAGCCCTACTGGCAGGCCTCTTGCTCAAGATGGCTACACCTTC. Translation: CASSPTGRPLAQDGYTF. This sequence joins TRBV7-9 and TRBJ1-2; D unclear. The germline V gene encodes CDR1 SEHNR and CDR2 FQNEAQ (reference sequence). With 5 bases removed from V and 6 bases from J, the gap between germline ends came to 25 bases. The CDR3 is 17 residues long.

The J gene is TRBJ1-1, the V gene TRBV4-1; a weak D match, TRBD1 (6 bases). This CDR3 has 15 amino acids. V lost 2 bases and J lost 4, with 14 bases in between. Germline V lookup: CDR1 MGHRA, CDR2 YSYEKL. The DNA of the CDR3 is TGCGCCAGCAGCCAACAACAGGGAAAGGGCACTGAAGCTTTCTTT. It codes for CASSQQQGKGTEAFF.

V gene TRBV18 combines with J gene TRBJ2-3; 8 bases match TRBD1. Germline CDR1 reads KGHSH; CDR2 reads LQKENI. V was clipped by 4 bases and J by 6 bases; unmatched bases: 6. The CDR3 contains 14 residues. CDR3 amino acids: CASSRTGMFDTQYF. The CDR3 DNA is TGTGCCAGCTCACGGACAGGGATGTTTGATACGCAGTATTTT.

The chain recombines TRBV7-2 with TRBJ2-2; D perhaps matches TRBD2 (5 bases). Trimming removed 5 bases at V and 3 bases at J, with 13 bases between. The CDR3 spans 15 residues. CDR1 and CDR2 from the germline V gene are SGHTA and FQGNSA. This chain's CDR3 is CASSKMALDTGELFF. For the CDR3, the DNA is TGTGCCAGCAGCAAAATGGCACTAGACACCGGGGAGCTGTTTTTT. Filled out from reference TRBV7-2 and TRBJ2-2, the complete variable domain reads GAGVSQSPSNKVTEKGKDVELRCDPISGHTALYWYRQSLGQGLEFLIYFQGNSAPDKSGLPSDRFSAERTGGSVSTLTIQRTQQEDSAVYLCASSKMALDTGELFFGEGSRLTVL.

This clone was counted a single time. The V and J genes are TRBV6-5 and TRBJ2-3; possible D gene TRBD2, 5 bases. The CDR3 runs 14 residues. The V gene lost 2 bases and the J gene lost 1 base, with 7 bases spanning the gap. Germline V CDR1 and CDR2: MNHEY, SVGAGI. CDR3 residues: CASSYRGGTDTQYF. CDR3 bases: TGTGCCAGCAGTTACCGGGGTGGCACAGATACGCAGTATTTT.

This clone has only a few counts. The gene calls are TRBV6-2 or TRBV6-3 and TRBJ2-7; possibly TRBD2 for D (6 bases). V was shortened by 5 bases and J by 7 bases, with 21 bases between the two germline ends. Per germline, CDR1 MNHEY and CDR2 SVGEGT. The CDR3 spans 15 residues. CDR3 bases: TGTGCCAGCAGTCAAACGAGGGACTTTACCTCGGAGCAGTACTTC. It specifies CASSQTRDFTSEQYF.

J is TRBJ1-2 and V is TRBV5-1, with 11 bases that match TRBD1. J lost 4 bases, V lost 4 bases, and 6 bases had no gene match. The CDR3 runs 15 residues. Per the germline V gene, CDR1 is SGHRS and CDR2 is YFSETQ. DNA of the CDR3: TGCGCCAGCAGCACCGGGACAGGGGGTTCCTATGGCTACACCTTC. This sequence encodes CASSTGTGGSYGYTF.

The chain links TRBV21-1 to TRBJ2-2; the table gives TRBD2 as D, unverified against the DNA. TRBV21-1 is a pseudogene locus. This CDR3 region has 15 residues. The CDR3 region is CASSKGGSNTGELFF. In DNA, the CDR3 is TGTGCCAGCAGCAAGGGGGGTTCGAACACCGGGGAGCTGTTTTTT.

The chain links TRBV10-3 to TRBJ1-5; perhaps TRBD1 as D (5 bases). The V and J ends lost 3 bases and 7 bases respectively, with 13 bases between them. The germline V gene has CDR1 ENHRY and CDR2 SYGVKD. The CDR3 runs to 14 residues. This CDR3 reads CAISDAGPSQPQHF. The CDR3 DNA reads TGTGCCATCAGTGATGCAGGGCCCAGCCAGCCCCAGCATTTT.

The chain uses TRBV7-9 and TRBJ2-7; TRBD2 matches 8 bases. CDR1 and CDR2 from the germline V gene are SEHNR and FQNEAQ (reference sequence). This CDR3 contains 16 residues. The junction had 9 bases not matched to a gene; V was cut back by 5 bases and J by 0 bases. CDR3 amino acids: CASSLSSGHSSYEQYF. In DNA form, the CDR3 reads TGTGCCAGCAGCCTCTCTAGCGGGCATAGCTCCTACGAGCAGTACTTC.

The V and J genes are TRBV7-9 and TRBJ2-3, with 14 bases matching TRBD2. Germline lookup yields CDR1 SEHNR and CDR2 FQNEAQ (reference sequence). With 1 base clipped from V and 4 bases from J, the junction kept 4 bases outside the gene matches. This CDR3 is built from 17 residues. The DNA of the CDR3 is TGTGCCAGCAGCTTAGGACTAGCGGGAGGGCCCTCAGATACGCAGTATTTT. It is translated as CASSLGLAGGPSDTQYF.

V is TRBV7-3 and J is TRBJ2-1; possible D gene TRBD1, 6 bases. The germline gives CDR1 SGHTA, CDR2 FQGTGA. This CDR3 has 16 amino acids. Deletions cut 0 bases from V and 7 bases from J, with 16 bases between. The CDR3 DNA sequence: TGTGCCAGCAGCTTAACAGGTACAGGGACGGGAAATGAGCAGTTCTTC. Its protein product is CASSLTGTGTGNEQFF.